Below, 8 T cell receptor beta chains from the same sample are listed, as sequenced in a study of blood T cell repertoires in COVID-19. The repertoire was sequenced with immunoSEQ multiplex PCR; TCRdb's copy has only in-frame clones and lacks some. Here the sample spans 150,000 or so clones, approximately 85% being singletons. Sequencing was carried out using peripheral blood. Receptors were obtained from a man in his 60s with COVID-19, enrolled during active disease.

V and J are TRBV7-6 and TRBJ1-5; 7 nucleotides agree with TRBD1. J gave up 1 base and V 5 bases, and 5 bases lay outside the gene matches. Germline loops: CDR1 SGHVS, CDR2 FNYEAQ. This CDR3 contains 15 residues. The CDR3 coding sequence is TGTGCCAGCAGCCTACAACAGGGGAGCAATCAGCCCCAGCATTTT. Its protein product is CASSLQQGSNQPQHF.

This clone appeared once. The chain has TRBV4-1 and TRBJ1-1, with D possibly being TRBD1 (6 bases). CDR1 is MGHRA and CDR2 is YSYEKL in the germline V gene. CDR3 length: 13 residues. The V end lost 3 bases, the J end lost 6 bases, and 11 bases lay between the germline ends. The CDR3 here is CASSQDGQSEAFF. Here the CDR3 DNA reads TGCGCCAGCAGCCAGGATGGACAGTCTGAAGCTTTCTTT.

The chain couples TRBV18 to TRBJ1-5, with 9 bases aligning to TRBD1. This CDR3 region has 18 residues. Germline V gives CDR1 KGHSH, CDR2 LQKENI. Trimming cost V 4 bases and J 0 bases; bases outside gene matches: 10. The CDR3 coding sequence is TGTGCCAGCTCACGCTTTTCGCCGGGACAGGGTAGCAATCAGCCCCAGCATTTT. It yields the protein CASSRFSPGQGSNQPQHF.

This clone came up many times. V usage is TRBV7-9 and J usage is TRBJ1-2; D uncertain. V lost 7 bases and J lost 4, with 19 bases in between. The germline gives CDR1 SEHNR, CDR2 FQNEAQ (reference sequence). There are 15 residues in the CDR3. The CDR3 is CASTPWPAGGYGYTF. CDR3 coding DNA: TGTGCCAGCACCCCTTGGCCTGCAGGTGGCTATGGCTACACCTTC.

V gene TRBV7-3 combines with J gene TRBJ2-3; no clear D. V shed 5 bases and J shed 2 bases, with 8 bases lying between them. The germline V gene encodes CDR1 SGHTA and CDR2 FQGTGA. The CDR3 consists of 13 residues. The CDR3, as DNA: TGTGCCAGCAGCCCCTTCTCCACAGATACGCAGTATTTT. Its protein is CASSPFSTDTQYF.

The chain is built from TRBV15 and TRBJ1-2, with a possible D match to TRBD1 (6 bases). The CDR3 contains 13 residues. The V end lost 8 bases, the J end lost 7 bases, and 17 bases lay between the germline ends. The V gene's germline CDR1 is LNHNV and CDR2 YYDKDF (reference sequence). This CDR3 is CATRQGFNIGYTF. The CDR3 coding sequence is TGTGCCACCCGCCAGGGGTTCAACATTGGCTACACCTTC.

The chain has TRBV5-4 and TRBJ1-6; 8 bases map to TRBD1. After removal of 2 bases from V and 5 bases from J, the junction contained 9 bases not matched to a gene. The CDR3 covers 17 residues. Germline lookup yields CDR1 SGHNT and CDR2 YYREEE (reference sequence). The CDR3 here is CASSFYTGGANNSPLHF. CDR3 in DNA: TGTGCCAGCAGCTTTTATACAGGGGGGGCGAATAATTCACCCCTCCACTTT.

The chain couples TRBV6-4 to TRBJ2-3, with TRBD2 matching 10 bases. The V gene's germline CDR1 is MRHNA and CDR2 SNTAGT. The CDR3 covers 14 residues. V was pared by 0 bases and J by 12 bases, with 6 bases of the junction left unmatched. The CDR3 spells CASSDSPSGGPQYF. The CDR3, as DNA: TGTGCCAGCAGTGACTCCCCTAGCGGGGGTCCTCAGTATTTT.